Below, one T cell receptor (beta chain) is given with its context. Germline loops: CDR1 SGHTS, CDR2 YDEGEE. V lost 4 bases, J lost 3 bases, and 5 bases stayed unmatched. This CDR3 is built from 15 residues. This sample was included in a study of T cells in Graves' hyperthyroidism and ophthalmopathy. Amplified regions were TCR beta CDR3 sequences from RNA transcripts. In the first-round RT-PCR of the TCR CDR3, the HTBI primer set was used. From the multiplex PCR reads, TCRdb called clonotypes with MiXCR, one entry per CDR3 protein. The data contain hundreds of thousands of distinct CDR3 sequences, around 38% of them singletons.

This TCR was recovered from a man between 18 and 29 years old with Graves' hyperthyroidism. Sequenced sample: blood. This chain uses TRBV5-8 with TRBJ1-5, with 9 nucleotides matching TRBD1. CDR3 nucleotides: TGTGCCAGCAGCATCGGACAGGGGAACAATCAGCCCCAGCATTTT. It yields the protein CASSIGQGNNQPQHF.